The following is a TCR beta chain sequence with its context. Here immunoSEQ multiplex PCR was the method, and the copy in TCRdb shows in-frame clones only, minus some. The table has some 700,000 clones, 90% seen once; the top ten hold under 0.3%. The source of the sample is a study of blood T cell repertoires in COVID-19. This CDR3 contains 14 residues. Germline lookup yields CDR1 MGHDK and CDR2 SYGVNS. V trimming: 3 bases; J trimming: 1 base; junction bases outside the gene matches: 3. The origin of this receptor is a woman under 30 with acute or convalescent COVID-19. The V call is TRBV25-1, the J call TRBJ2-7; the match to TRBD1 covers 7 bases. The specimen sequenced was peripheral blood. In DNA form, the CDR3 reads TGTGCCAGCAGTGACCCGGGACAGTCCTACGAGCAGTACTTC. Translation: CASSDPGQSYEQYF.